A single sample gave rise to the 4 T cell receptor beta chains below, sequenced in a study of T cells in Graves' hyperthyroidism and ophthalmopathy. RNA transcripts gave rise to amplified TCR beta CDR3 regions. Using the HTBI primer set, a first-round RT-PCR was run on the TCR CDR3. MiXCR, applied by TCRdb to the multiplex PCR reads, yields one record per CDR3 protein. Seen here are under 350,000 distinct CDR3 sequences, more than 15% observed once, and the top ten hold just over 55%. Sequencing input: blood. These TCRs come from a woman aged 55-69 years with Graves' ophthalmopathy.

This clonotype has just a few counts. CDR3 coding DNA: TGCGCCAGCAGTCCACCAGGGAATGAAAAACTGTTTTTT. It specifies CASSPPGNEKLFF. The V gene is TRBV5-1, the J gene TRBJ1-4; D might be TRBD1 (5 bases). Trimming stripped 5 bases from V and 5 bases from J, with 10 bases between. Germline values: CDR1 SGHRS, CDR2 YFSETQ. The CDR3 contains 13 residues.

The V call is TRBV29-1, the J call TRBJ2-1; no firm D call. CDR3 length equals 14 residues. Germline CDR1 and CDR2: SQVTM and ANQGSEA. Trimming removed 3 bases at V and 2 bases at J, with 11 bases between. CDR3 amino acids: CSVEWAAAYNEQFF. CDR3 DNA sequence: TGCAGCGTTGAGTGGGCGGCAGCCTACAATGAGCAGTTCTTC.

This clonotype was seen only a few times. This rearrangement joins TRBV6-1 to TRBJ1-4; no firm D call. V was shortened by 6 bases and J by 5 bases, with 13 bases between the two germline ends. The CDR3 is 14 amino acids. CDR1 MNHNS and CDR2 SASEGT come from the germline V gene. This CDR3 is CASRRDRGNEKLFF. The CDR3 bases are TGTGCCAGCAGGAGAGACCGAGGCAATGAAAAACTGTTTTTT.

The table lists this clonotype with many counts. The chain combines TRBV6-1 with TRBJ2-1, with D perhaps being TRBD1 or TRBD2 (5 bases each). The V and J ends lost 7 bases and 7 bases respectively, with 14 bases between them. Germline V gives CDR1 MNHNS, CDR2 SASEGT. The length of the CDR3 is 13 residues. CDR3 amino acids: CASNLRDGNEQFF. The CDR3 DNA sequence: TGTGCCAGCAATCTACGGGACGGAAATGAGCAGTTCTTC.